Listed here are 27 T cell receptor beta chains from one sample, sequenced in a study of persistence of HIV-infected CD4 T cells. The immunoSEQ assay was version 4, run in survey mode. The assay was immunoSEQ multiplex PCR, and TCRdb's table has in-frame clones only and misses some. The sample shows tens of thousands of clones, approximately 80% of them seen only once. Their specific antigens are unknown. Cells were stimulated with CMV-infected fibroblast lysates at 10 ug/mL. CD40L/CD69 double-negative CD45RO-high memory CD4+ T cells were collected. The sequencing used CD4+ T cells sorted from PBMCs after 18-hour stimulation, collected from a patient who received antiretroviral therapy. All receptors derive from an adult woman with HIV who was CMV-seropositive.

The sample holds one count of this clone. The CDR3 is CASRLTASYEQYF. DNA of the CDR3: TGTGCCAGCAGACTGACAGCTTCCTACGAGCAGTACTTC. The rearrangement uses TRBV12-3 or TRBV12-4 and TRBJ2-7; perhaps TRBD1 as D (5 bases). The CDR3 covers 13 residues. V was trimmed by 6 bases and J by 1 base, leaving 10 bases between them.

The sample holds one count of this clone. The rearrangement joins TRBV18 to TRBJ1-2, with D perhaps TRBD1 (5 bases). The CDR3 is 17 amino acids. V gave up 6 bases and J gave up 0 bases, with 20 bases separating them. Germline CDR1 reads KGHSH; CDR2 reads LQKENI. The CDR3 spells CASSSSPPGLANYGYTF. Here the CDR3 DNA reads TGTGCCAGCTCGTCCTCCCCCCCAGGGCTAGCTAACTATGGCTACACCTTC.

The CDR3 nucleotides are TGTGCCAGCAGTGGACAGGTTCTAGCGGGGGGGCGACTCGACAATGAGCAGTTCTTC. Translating it yields CASSGQVLAGGRLDNEQFF. The rearrangement joins TRBV6-1 to TRBJ2-1; 12 bases fit TRBD2. Germline assignment: CDR1 MNHNS and CDR2 SASEGT. This CDR3 comprises 19 residues. V trimming: 4 bases; J trimming: 5 bases; junction bases outside the gene matches: 15.

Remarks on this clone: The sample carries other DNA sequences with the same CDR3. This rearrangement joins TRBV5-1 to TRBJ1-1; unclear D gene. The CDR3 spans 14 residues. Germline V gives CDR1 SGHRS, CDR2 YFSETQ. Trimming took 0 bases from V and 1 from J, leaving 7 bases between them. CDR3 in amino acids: CASSLAGWNTEAFF. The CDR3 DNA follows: TGCGCCAGCAGCTTGGCTGGGTGGAACACTGAAGCTTTCTTT.

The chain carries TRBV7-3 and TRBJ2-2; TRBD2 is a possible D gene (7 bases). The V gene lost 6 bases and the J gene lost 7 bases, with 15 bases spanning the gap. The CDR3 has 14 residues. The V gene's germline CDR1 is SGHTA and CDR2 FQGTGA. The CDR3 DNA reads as TGTGCCAGCAGTTCGGCGGGGGCGGTCGGGGAGCTGTTTTTT. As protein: CASSSAGAVGELFF. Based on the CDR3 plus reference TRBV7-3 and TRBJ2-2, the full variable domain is GAGVSQTPSNKVTEKGKYVELRCDPISGHTALYWYRQSLGQGPEFLIYFQGTGAADDSGLPNDRFFAVRPEGSVSTLKIQRTERGDSAVYLCASSSAGAVGELFFGEGSRLTVL.

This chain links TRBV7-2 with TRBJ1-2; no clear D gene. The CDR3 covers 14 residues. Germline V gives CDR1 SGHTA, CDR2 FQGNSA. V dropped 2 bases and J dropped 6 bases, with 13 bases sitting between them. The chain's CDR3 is CASSLNSGPDGYTF. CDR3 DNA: TGTGCCAGCAGCTTAAATAGTGGACCGGATGGCTACACCTTC.

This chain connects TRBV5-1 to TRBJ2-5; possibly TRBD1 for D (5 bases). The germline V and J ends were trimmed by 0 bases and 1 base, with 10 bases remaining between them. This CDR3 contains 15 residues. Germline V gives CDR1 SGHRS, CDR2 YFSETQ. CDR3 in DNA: TGCGCCAGCAGCTTGGCTGGCGACAGCCAAGAGACCCAGTACTTC. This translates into CASSLAGDSQETQYF.

CDR3 DNA: TGTGCCAGCAGCTTAGCGCTTAGAGCTTTGAACACTGAAGCTTTCTTT. Translating gives CASSLALRALNTEAFF. The rearrangement uses TRBV7-2 and TRBJ1-1; D unresolved. V shed 0 bases and J shed 0 bases, with 11 bases lying between them. The CDR3 length is 16 residues. Looked up from germline, CDR1 is SGHTA and CDR2 is FQGNSA. Based on the CDR3 plus reference TRBV7-2 and TRBJ1-1, the full variable domain is GAGVSQSPSNKVTEKGKDVELRCDPISGHTALYWYRQSLGQGLEFLIYFQGNSAPDKSGLPSDRFSAERTGGSVSTLTIQRTQQEDSAVYLCASSLALRALNTEAFFGQGTRLTVV.

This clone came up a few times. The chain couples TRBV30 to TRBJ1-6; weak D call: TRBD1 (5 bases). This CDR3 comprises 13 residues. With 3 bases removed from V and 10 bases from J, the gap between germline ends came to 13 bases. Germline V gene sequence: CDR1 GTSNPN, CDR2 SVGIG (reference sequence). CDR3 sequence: CAWRSQGDSPLHF. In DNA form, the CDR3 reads TGTGCCTGGAGATCCCAGGGCGACTCACCCCTCCACTTT.

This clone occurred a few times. CDR3 sequence (DNA): TGTGCCAGCAGCCTGAGGACTAGCGGGCAAGAGACCCAGTACTTC. Translated, it gives CASSLRTSGQETQYF. The chain combines TRBV5-4 with TRBJ2-5; TRBD2 aligns across 11 bases. Germline CDR1 SGHNT, CDR2 YYREEE (reference sequence). Trimming at V came to 4 bases and at J to 2 bases, leaving 4 bases not matched to a gene. This CDR3 is built from 15 residues.

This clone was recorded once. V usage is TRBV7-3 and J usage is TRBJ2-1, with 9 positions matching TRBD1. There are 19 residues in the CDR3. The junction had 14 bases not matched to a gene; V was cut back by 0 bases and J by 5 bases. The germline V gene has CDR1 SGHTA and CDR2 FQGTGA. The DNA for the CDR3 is TGTGCCAGCAGCTTAACCCCCCTCAACCCGGGACAGGGCCACAATGAGCAGTTCTTC. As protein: CASSLTPLNPGQGHNEQFF.

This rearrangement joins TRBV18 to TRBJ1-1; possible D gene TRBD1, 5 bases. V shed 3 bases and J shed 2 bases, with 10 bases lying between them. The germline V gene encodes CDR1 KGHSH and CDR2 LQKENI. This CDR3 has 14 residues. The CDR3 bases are TGTGCCAGCTCACCCAATGGGGGAAACACTGAAGCTTTCTTT. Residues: CASSPNGGNTEAFF.

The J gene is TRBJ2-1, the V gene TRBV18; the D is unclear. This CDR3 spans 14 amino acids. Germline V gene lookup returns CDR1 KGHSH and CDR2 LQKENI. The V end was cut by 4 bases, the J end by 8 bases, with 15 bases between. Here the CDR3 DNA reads TGTGCCAGCTCACGACCCCAGGCTTCCGATGAGCAGTTCTTC. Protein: CASSRPQASDEQFF. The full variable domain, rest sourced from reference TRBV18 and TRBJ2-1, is NAGVMQNPRHLVRRRGQEARLRCSPMKGHSHVYWYRQLPEEGLKFMVYLQKENIIDESGMPKERFSAEFPKEGPSILRIQQVVRGDSAAYFCASSRPQASDEQFFGPGTRLTVL.

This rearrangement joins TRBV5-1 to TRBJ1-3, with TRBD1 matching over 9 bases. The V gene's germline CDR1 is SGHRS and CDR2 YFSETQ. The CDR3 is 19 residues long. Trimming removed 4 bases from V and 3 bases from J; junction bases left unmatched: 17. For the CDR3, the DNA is TGCGCCAGCAGCCCTAGGAGGCCGGGACAGGGACTGAGTGGAAACACCATATATTTT. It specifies CASSPRRPGQGLSGNTIYF. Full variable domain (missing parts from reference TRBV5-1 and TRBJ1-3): KAGVTQTPRYLIKTRGQQVTLSCSPISGHRSVSWYQQTPGQGLQFLFEYFSETQRNKGNFPGRFSGRQFSNSRSEMNVSTLELGDSALYLCASSPRRPGQGLSGNTIYFGEGSWLTVV.

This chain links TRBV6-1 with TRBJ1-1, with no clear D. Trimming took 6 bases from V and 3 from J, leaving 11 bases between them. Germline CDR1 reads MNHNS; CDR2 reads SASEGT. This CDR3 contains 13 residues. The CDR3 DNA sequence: TGTGCCAGCAGGGTTAGGCGCGACACTGAAGCTTTCTTT. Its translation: CASRVRRDTEAFF.

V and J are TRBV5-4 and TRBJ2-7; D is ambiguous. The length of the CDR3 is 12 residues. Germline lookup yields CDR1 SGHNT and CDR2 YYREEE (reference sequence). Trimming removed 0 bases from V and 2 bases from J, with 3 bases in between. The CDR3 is CASSLGTYEQYF. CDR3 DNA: TGTGCCAGCAGCTTGGGGACCTACGAGCAGTACTTC.

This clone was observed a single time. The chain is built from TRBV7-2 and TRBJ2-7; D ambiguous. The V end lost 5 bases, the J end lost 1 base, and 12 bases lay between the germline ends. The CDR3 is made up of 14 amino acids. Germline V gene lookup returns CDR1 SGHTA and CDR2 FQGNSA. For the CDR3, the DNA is TGTGCCAGCAGCAAAACCTACACTTCCTACGAGCAGTACTTC. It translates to CASSKTYTSYEQYF.

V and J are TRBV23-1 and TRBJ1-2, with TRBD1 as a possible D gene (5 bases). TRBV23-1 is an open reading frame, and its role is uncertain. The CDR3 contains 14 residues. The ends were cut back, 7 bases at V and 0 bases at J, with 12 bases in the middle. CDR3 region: CASTQGSTNYGYTF. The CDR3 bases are TGCGCCAGCACCCAGGGATCAACTAACTATGGCTACACCTTC.

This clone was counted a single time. The CDR3 protein is CASSTHSGNTEAFF. In DNA form, the CDR3 reads TGTGCCAGTAGTACCCATTCCGGGAACACTGAAGCTTTCTTT. This chain uses TRBV19 with TRBJ1-1; D is unclear. The germline CDR1 and CDR2 sequences are LNHDA and SQIVND (reference sequence). This CDR3 is built from 14 residues. V lost 4 bases and J 1 base, leaving 10 bases between the germline ends.

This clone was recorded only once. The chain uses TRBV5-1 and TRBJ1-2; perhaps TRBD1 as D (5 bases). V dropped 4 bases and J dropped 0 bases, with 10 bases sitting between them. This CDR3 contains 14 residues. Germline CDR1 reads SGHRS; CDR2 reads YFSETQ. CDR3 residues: CASSATDSNYGYTF. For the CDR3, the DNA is TGCGCCAGCAGCGCGACAGACTCTAACTATGGCTACACCTTC.

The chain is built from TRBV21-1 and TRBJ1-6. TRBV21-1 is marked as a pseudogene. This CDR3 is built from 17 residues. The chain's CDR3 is CASSKREGMTENSPLHF. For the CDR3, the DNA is TGTGCCAGCAGCAAAAGGGAGGGGATGACGGAGAATTCACCCCTCCACTTT.

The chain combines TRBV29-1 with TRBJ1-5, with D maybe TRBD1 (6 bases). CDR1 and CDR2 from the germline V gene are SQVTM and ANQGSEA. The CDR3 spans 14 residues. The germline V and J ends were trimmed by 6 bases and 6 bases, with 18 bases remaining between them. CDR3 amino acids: CSVAKGGAGQPQHF. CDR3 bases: TGCAGCGTGGCGAAAGGGGGGGCGGGTCAGCCCCAGCATTTT. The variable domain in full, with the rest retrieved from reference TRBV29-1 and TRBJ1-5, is SAVISQKPSRDICQRGTSLTIQCQVDSQVTMMFWYRQQPGQSLTLIATANQGSEATYESGFVIDKFPISRPNLTFSTLTVSNMSPEDSSIYLCSVAKGGAGQPQHFGDGTRLSIL.

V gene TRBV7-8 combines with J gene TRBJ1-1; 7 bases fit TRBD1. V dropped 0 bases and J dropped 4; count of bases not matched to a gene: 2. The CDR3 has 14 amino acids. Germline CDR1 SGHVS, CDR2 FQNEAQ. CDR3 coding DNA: TGTGCCAGCAGCTTAGCATCAGGGGGCACTGAAGCTTTCTTT. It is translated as CASSLASGGTEAFF.

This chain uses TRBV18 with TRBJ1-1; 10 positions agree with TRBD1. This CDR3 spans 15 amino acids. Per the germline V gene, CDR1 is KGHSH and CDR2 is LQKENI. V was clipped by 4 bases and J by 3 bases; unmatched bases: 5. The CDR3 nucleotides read TGTGCCAGCTCACTAGACAGGGGGCCGGACACTGAAGCTTTCTTT. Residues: CASSLDRGPDTEAFF.

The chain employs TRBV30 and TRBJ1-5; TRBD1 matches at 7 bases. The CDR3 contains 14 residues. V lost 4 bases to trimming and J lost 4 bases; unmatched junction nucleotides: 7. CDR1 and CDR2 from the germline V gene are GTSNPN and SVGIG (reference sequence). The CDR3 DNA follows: TGTGCCTGGACTCCGGGACAGTTTAATCAGCCCCAGCATTTT. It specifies CAWTPGQFNQPQHF.

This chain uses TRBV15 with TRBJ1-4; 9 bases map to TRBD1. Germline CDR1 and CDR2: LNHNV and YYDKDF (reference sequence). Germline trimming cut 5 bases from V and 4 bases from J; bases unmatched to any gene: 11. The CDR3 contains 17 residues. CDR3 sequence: CATSPGQGGIFNEKLFF. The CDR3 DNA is TGTGCCACCAGCCCGGGACAGGGAGGGATTTTTAATGAAAAACTGTTTTTT.

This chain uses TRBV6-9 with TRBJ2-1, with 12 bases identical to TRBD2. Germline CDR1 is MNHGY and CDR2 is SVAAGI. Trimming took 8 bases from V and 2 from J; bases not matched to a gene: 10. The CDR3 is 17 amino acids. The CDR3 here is CASPRGLAGGPYNEQFF. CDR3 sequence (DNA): TGTGCCAGCCCAAGAGGGCTAGCGGGGGGGCCCTACAATGAGCAGTTCTTC.